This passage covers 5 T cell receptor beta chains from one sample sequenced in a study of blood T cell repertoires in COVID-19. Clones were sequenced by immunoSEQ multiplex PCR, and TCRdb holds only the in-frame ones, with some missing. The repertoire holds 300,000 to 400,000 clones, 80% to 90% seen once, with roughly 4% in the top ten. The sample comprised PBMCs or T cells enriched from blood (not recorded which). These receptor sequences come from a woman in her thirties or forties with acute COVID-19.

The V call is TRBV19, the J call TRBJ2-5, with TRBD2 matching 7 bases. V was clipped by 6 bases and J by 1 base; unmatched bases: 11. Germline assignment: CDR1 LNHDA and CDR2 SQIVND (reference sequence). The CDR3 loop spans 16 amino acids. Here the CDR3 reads CASSPRGPGGQETQYF. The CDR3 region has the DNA TGTGCCAGTAGCCCCAGAGGACCGGGGGGCCAAGAGACCCAGTACTTC.

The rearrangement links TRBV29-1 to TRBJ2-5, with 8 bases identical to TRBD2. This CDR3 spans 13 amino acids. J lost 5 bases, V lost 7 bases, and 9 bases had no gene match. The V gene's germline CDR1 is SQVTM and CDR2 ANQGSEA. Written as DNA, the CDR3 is TGCAGCGCTAGAGCGGGAGAAGGGGAGACCCAGTACTTC. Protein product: CSARAGEGETQYF.

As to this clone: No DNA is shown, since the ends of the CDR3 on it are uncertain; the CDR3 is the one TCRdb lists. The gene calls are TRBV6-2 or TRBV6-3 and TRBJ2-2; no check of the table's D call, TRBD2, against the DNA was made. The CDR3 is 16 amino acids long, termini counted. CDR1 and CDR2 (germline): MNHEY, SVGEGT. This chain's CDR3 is CASSSSLAGVAGELFF.

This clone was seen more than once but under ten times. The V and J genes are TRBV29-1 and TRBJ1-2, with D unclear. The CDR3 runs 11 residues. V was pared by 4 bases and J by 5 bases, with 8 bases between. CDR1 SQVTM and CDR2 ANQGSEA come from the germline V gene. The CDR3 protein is CSVGPEYGYTF. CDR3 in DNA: TGCAGCGTTGGGCCGGAGTATGGCTACACCTTC.

For the CDR3, the DNA is TGTGCCAGCAGCCAAGGACTAGCGGGGGTCGCCGGGGAGCTGTTTTTT. Protein sequence: CASSQGLAGVAGELFF. The V gene is TRBV4-2, the J gene TRBJ2-2, with TRBD2 matching 12 bases. V gave up 1 base and J gave up 6 bases; unmatched junction bases: 3. From germline, CDR1 is LGHNA and CDR2 YNFKEQ. This CDR3 contains 16 residues.